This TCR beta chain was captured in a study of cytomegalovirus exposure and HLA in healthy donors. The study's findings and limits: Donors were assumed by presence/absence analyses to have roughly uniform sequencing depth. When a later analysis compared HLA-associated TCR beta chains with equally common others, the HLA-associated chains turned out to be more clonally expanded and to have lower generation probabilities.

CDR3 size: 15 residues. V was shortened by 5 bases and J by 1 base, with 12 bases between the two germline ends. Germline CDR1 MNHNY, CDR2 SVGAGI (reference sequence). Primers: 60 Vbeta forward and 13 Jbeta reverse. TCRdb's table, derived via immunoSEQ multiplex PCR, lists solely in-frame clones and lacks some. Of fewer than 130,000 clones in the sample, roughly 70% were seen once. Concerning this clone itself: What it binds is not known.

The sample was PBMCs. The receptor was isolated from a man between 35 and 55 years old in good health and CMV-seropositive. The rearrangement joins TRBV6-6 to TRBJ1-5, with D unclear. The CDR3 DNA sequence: TGTGCCAGCAGTCCATTCACGCAGAGCAATCAGCCCCAGCATTTT. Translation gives CASSPFTQSNQPQHF.